These 22 T cell receptor beta chains came from one sample sequenced in a study of beta chain features in type 1 diabetes. Study-wide points: People with Type 1 diabetes carried modestly yet significantly shorter TCRB CDR3s in all four CD4+ subsets.

Expressed TCRB transcripts were sequenced, since all the RNA that had been isolated was reverse transcribed. TCRdb keeps only in-frame clones here, not all; method: immunoSEQ multiplex PCR. The sample contains some 290,000 clones, about 13% of which appear only once. The antigens for these receptors are not known. Sequenced sample: naive CD4+ T cells from blood. These receptors were collected from a man aged 25 to 40 with type 1 diabetes.

Only a few counts were recorded for this clone. This sequence joins TRBV5-1 and TRBJ2-3, with TRBD2 matching over 10 bases. Germline CDR1 SGHRS, CDR2 YFSETQ. V was clipped by 4 bases and J by 4 bases; unmatched bases: 6. The CDR3 length is 15 residues. The CDR3 sequence is CASSILAGVADTQYF. The CDR3 nucleotides read TGCGCCAGCAGCATCCTAGCGGGGGTAGCAGATACGCAGTATTTT.

This clone was detected a few times. The chain combines TRBV6-6 with TRBJ2-3; unclear D gene. CDR1 and CDR2 from the germline V gene are MNHNY and SVGAGI (reference sequence). V lost 5 bases, J lost 6 bases, and 15 bases lay in between. This CDR3 comprises 14 residues. The CDR3 region has the DNA TGTGCCAGCAGTCACGCGACTTTTCGGGATACGCAGTATTTT. Its translation is CASSHATFRDTQYF.

The chain carries TRBV9 and TRBJ2-1, with 7 bases that match TRBD1. Germline CDR1 SGDLS, CDR2 YYNGEE. Losses at the gene ends were 4 bases for V and 7 bases for J; bases not matched to a gene: 11. The CDR3 is made up of 15 amino acids. CDR3 DNA: TGTGCCAGCAGCCCGAGACAGGGCAATGTGAATGAGCAGTTCTTC. Its protein is CASSPRQGNVNEQFF.

The CDR3 reads CATSRDRTSVHYEQYF. In DNA form, the CDR3 reads TGTGCCACCAGCAGAGATCGGACTAGCGTTCACTACGAGCAGTACTTC. V gene TRBV15 combines with J gene TRBJ2-7; TRBD2 matches 9 bases. The V segment lost 0 bases and the J segment 3 bases; nucleotides outside the gene matches: 6. In germline, CDR1 is LNHNV, CDR2 YYDKDF (reference sequence). The CDR3 contains 16 residues.

The V and J genes are TRBV11-2 and TRBJ1-5; maybe TRBD1 (5 bases). CDR3 length: 13 amino acids. The V end lost 3 bases, the J end lost 4 bases, and 7 bases lay between the germline ends. In germline, CDR1 is SGHAT, CDR2 FQNNGV. The chain's CDR3 is CASSFGGNQPQHF. CDR3 DNA: TGTGCCAGCAGCTTTGGGGGGAATCAGCCCCAGCATTTT.

The chain links TRBV18 to TRBJ2-1, with TRBD2 matching 7 bases. The V and J ends lost 0 bases and 8 bases, in that order; junction bases with no gene match: 10. CDR3 length: 16 residues. CDR1 is KGHSH, CDR2 LQKENI, per germline. The CDR3 reads CASSPPGPLRGDEQFF. The CDR3 DNA reads TGTGCCAGCTCACCACCCGGGCCTCTACGGGGGGATGAGCAGTTCTTC.

The chain recombines TRBV9 with TRBJ2-1; D is possibly TRBD2 (5 bases). There are 13 residues in the CDR3. CDR1 is SGDLS, CDR2 YYNGEE, per germline. Trimming took off 3 bases at V and 3 bases at J, with 7 bases between the two ends. CDR3 nucleotides: TGTGCCAGCAGCGCTAGCTTCTACAATGAGCAGTTCTTC. It codes for CASSASFYNEQFF.

This clone came up a few times. V gene TRBV28 combines with J gene TRBJ2-3, with D possibly matching TRBD2 (5 bases). V was cut by 6 bases and J by 7 bases, with 14 bases left in between. This CDR3 is 13 amino acids long. The germline CDR1 and CDR2 sequences are MDHEN and SYDVKM. CDR3 nucleotides: TGTGCCAGCAGGGTCGGGGTCGGCTATACGCAGTATTTT. Protein: CASRVGVGYTQYF.

Comment on this clone: Its ends do not fully match the called genes, so a read error is possible. This chain uses TRBV4-1 with TRBJ2-1, with D maybe TRBD2 (6 bases). The CDR3 is made up of 12 amino acids. CDR1 is MGHRA, CDR2 YSYEKL, per germline. The DNA of the CDR3 is TGCGCCAGCAGCCAAGTCGGAGGGACTGCAGTCTTC. Its protein product is CASSQVGGTAVF.

This clone has only a few counts. This chain joins TRBV7-8 and TRBJ1-2, with D tentatively TRBD1 (5 bases). V gave up 1 base and J gave up 2 bases, with 8 bases separating them. Germline assignment: CDR1 SGHVS and CDR2 FQNEAQ. CDR3 size: 14 residues. CDR3: CASSLVSGNYGYTF. DNA of the CDR3: TGTGCCAGCAGCTTAGTGTCAGGGAACTATGGCTACACCTTC.

The rearrangement links TRBV29-1 to TRBJ2-1; 7 positions match TRBD1. Unmatched junction bases numbered 4, after V lost 3 bases and J lost 5 bases. The CDR3 sequence is 13 residues long. Germline loops: CDR1 SQVTM, CDR2 ANQGSEA. The CDR3 is CSVEGTANNEQFF. CDR3 DNA sequence: TGCAGCGTTGAGGGGACAGCCAACAATGAGCAGTTCTTC.

This sequence joins TRBV18 and TRBJ2-3, with TRBD2 as a possible D gene (6 bases). This CDR3 region has 13 residues. The V gene's germline CDR1 is KGHSH and CDR2 LQKENI. The V gene lost 3 bases and the J gene lost 9 bases, with 13 bases spanning the gap. In nucleotides, the CDR3 is TGTGCCAGCTCACCCCCCGCACTAGCCACGCAGTATTTT. It translates to CASSPPALATQYF.

The chain joins TRBV18 to TRBJ2-7; TRBD2 agrees at 7 bases. V lost 11 bases, J lost 0 bases, and 7 bases stayed unmatched. The CDR3 is made up of 13 amino acids. CDR1 and CDR2 from the germline V gene are KGHSH and LQKENI. The DNA of the CDR3 is TGTGCCGGAGCGCGGGGGACCTCCTACGAGCAGTACTTC. Protein product: CAGARGTSYEQYF.

This clone was counted a few times. The chain recombines TRBV7-2 with TRBJ2-5, with TRBD1 matching 8 bases. This CDR3 is 14 amino acids long. V dropped 4 bases and J dropped 6; count of bases not matched to a gene: 7. CDR1 and CDR2 (germline): SGHTA, FQGNSA. The CDR3 reads CASSSQGAMKTQYF. In nucleotides, the CDR3 is TGTGCCAGCAGCTCCCAGGGGGCAATGAAGACCCAGTACTTC.

The gene calls are TRBV28 and TRBJ2-7; a weak D match, TRBD2 (5 bases). Germline assignment: CDR1 MDHEN and CDR2 SYDVKM. The CDR3 is 16 amino acids. The germline V and J ends were trimmed by 6 bases and 9 bases, with 27 bases remaining between them. This CDR3 is CASRPPRGVGIRGQYF. CDR3 nucleotides: TGTGCCAGCAGACCCCCACGGGGTGTCGGGATACGAGGGCAGTACTTC. The full variable domain, with the rest looked up from reference TRBV28 and TRBJ2-7, is DVKVTQSSRYLVKRTGEKVFLECVQDMDHENMFWYRQDPGLGLRLIYFSYDVKMKEKGDIPEGYSVSREKKERFSLILESASTNQTSMYLCASRPPRGVGIRGQYFGPGTRLTVT.

This clone was seen a few times. The chain is built from TRBV28 and TRBJ2-7; possibly TRBD2 for D (5 bases). The V end lost 4 bases, the J end lost 7 bases, and 14 bases lay between the germline ends. CDR1 and CDR2 (germline): MDHEN, SYDVKM. This CDR3 has 13 amino acids. The CDR3 loop reads CASSSPAGREQYF. CDR3 DNA sequence: TGTGCCAGCAGTTCACCGGCGGGTCGGGAGCAGTACTTC.

The genes are TRBV4-2 and TRBJ2-4; TRBD1 agrees at 9 bases. The V segment lost 3 bases and the J segment 1 base; nucleotides outside the gene matches: 10. Per the germline V gene, CDR1 is LGHNA and CDR2 is YNFKEQ. The CDR3 length is 18 residues. The CDR3 bases are TGTGCCAGCAGCCAGTCCGAACAGGGGGCCGTGGCCAAAAACATTCAGTACTTC. Translated: CASSQSEQGAVAKNIQYF.

This clone has just a few counts. The chain is built from TRBV4-3 and TRBJ1-3; no firm D call. V was shortened by 0 bases and J by 1 base, with 7 bases between the two germline ends. The CDR3 contains 15 residues. The germline V gene has CDR1 LGHNA and CDR2 YSLEER. This CDR3 is CASSQDPSSGNTIYF. Written as DNA, the CDR3 is TGCGCCAGCAGCCAAGACCCTAGTTCTGGAAACACCATATATTTT.

This clone was found a few times. The V gene is TRBV14, the J gene TRBJ1-2; TRBD1 aligns across 7 bases. The CDR3 is 14 residues long. V lost 4 bases, J lost 5 bases, and 7 bases stayed unmatched. The germline V gene has CDR1 SGHDN and CDR2 FVKESK. The CDR3 region has the DNA TGTGCCAGCAGCCGGGGGACAGTCTTTTATGGCTACACCTTC. This encodes CASSRGTVFYGYTF.

The chain recombines TRBV28 with TRBJ2-3, with D tentatively TRBD2 (7 bases). Between the trimmed V and J ends, which lost 4 bases and 1 base, there was a span of 15 bases. This CDR3 is built from 16 residues. Germline-derived CDR1 and CDR2 are MDHEN and SYDVKM. This chain's CDR3 is CASSSNREGRTDTQYF. CDR3 nucleotide sequence: TGTGCCAGCAGTTCCAACAGGGAGGGACGCACAGATACGCAGTATTTT. Full variable domain (remainder filled in from reference TRBV28 and TRBJ2-3): DVKVTQSSRYLVKRTGEKVFLECVQDMDHENMFWYRQDPGLGLRLIYFSYDVKMKEKGDIPEGYSVSREKKERFSLILESASTNQTSMYLCASSSNREGRTDTQYFGPGTRLTVL.

In its sample, this clone was seen a few times. This sample includes further DNA sequences coding for the same CDR3. The V and J genes are TRBV5-1 and TRBJ2-3; 7 bases match TRBD1. Germline CDR1 reads SGHRS; CDR2 reads YFSETQ. Trimming cost V 0 bases and J 3 bases; bases outside gene matches: 1. The CDR3 extends over 14 amino acids. Written as DNA, the CDR3 is TGCGCCAGCAGCTTGGACAGGGGAACAGATACGCAGTATTTT. This sequence encodes CASSLDRGTDTQYF.

This clone has a handful of counts. The V call is TRBV4-3, the J call TRBJ2-1; 7 bases agree with TRBD1. CDR3 size: 13 residues. Germline assignment: CDR1 LGHNA and CDR2 YSLEER. The V gene end was trimmed by 4 bases and the J gene end by 8 bases; junction bases not matched to a gene: 5. CDR3 in DNA: TGCGCCAGCAGCCTTAACAGGGGCGATGAGCAGTTCTTC. Protein: CASSLNRGDEQFF.